Listed below are T cell receptor beta chains from one sample, sequenced in a study of a mutant IDH1 vaccine in newly diagnosed glioma. What these receptors recognize is not known. The table came from immunoSEQ multiplex PCR; TCRdb's copy has only in-frame clones and leaves some out. The table shows tens of thousands of clones, with about four fifths occurring only once. The sequencing used PBMCs, collected from a glioma patient whose treatment included an IDH1 peptide vaccine. The receptors were gathered from a man aged 35-49 years with glioma. Each CDR3 is given with its conserved first and last residue. D genes are given only for firm matches. The listing skips clone size in some rows; elsewhere it reads once, few, many or a size class.

>-|TRBV7-6|15|-|TRBJ2-3
TGTGCCAGCAGCCCCTCTCAGGAGAGCACAGATACGCAGTATTTT
CASSPSQESTDTQYF
>-|TRBV4-1|17|TRBD1|TRBJ1-4
TGCGCCAGCAGCCAAGATGAATCTGGGGACAGTTATGAAAAACTGTTTTTT
CASSQDESGDSYEKLFF
>-|TRBV19|12|-|TRBJ1-2
TGTGCCAGTAGTATAGGAGGAGGTGGCTACACCTTC
CASSIGGGGYTF
>-|TRBV5-1|13|TRBD1|TRBJ1-2
TGCGCCAGCAGCGCGGGACAGATCTATGGCTACACCTTC
CASSAGQIYGYTF
>few|TRBV30|14|-|TRBJ2-2
TGTGCCTGGATGAGGGGCTCGAACACCGGGGAGCTGTTTTTT
CAWMRGSNTGELFF
>-|TRBV27|13|-|TRBJ1-4
TGTGCCAGCAGCCGCGGACCGTTGGAAAAACTGTTTTTT
CASSRGPLEKLFF
>-|TRBV13|17|TRBD2|TRBJ2-5
TGTGCCAGCAGCTATGGTTCCGGGACTATGAACCAAGAGACCCAGTACTTC
CASSYGSGTMNQETQYF
>-|TRBV2|14|-|TRBJ2-1
TGTGCCAGCAGGGCCCCCGGGGCCTACAATGAGCAGTTCTTC
CASRAPGAYNEQFF
>-|TRBV9|13|TRBD1|TRBJ1-2
TGTGCCAGCAGCATGGACAGGTCGTATGGCTACACCTTC
CASSMDRSYGYTF
>-|TRBV5-4|16|TRBD2|TRBJ2-1
TGTGCCAGCAGCTCTAGACTAGCGGGGTCCTACAATGAGCAGTTCTTC
CASSSRLAGSYNEQFF
>-|TRBV10-3|14|-|TRBJ2-5
TGTGCCATCTCAAACAGGGCCTACCAAGAGACCCAGTACTTC
CAISNRAYQETQYF
>-|TRBV6-1|14|-|TRBJ1-4
TGTGCCAGCAGTGGTGGGTCACCGGCGGAAAAACTGTTTTTT
CASSGGSPAEKLFF
>-|TRBV27|14|-|TRBJ1-3
TGTGCCAGCAGTCCCTGGGATGGTGGAAACACCATATATTTT
CASSPWDGGNTIYF
>-|TRBV6-6|14|-|TRBJ2-3
TGTGCCAGCAACCGGGGGGCAGAGGGGGATACGCAGTATTTT
CASNRGAEGDTQYF
>-|TRBV5-8|13|-|TRBJ2-3
TGTGCCAGCAGCTTGTTACTACCTGATACGCAGTATTTT
CASSLLLPDTQYF
>-|TRBV7-2|14|-|TRBJ2-7
TGTGCCAGCAGCTACGGCCCCAACAGCTACGAGCAGTACTTC
CASSYGPNSYEQYF
>-|TRBV4-1|15|-|TRBJ2-7
TGCGCCAGCAGCCAAGAAAGAGGGCTGGGTTCCGAGCAGTACTTC
CASSQERGLGSEQYF
>-|TRBV4-2|16|TRBD1|TRBJ1-2
TGTGCCAGCAGCCAAGTGGGGACAGGGGATAACTATGGCTACACCTTC
CASSQVGTGDNYGYTF
>-|TRBV2|14|-|TRBJ2-5
TGTGCCAGCAGGAGGACACATATACAAGAGACCCAGTACTTC
CASRRTHIQETQYF
>-|TRBV25-1|12|-|TRBJ2-3
TGTGCCAGCGCAGGTAGCACAGATACGCAGTATTTT
CASAGSTDTQYF
>few|TRBV30|12|-|TRBJ1-2
TGTGCCTGGAGTGTAAAAAGCTATGGCTACACCTTC
CAWSVKSYGYTF
>-|TRBV7-9|14|TRBD1|TRBJ1-2
TGTGCCAGCAGCCAGATAACAGGGGACGGTGGCTACACCTTC
CASSQITGDGGYTF
>-|TRBV6-1|16|-|TRBJ1-3
TGTGCCAGCAGTGAAGACAGGGCAGTTACTGGAAACACCATATATTTT
CASSEDRAVTGNTIYF
>-|TRBV5-4|14|-|TRBJ1-3
TGTGCCAGCAGCCCGAACACGGTTGGAAACACCATATATTTT
CASSPNTVGNTIYF
>-|TRBV4-1|15|-|TRBJ1-2
TGCGCCAGCAGCCAAGAGGTGGCGGTGAGCTATGGCTACACCTTC
CASSQEVAVSYGYTF
>-|TRBV19|13|-|TRBJ1-1
TGTGCCAGTAGTACAGGGTTGAACACTGAAGCTTTCTTT
CASSTGLNTEAFF
>-|TRBV29-1|15|-|TRBJ1-3
TGCAGCGGCGGCGGGGGGTCGAACTCTGGAAACACCATATATTTT
CSGGGGSNSGNTIYF
>-|TRBV7-9|13|-|TRBJ2-1
TGTGCCAGCAGCCGACTTCCTGGGACGGCGGCGGTCTTC
CASSRLPGTAAVF
>-|TRBV30|12|-|TRBJ1-5
TGTGCCTGGAGTGGAGTAAATCAGCCCCAGCATTTT
CAWSGVNQPQHF
>medium-sized|TRBV6-5|15|TRBD1|TRBJ2-7
TGTGCCAGCAGTTTAACACTACAGGGGAACTACGAGCAGTACTTC
CASSLTLQGNYEQYF
>few|TRBV2|13|TRBD1|TRBJ1-6
TGTGCCGGGGAGGACAGGGAAAATTCACCCCTCCACTTT
CAGEDRENSPLHF
>-|TRBV11-2|13|TRBD1|TRBJ2-1
TGTGCCAGCAGCATGGACAGGATCAATGAGCAGTTCTTC
CASSMDRINEQFF
>-|TRBV7-9|13|-|TRBJ1-1
TGTGCCAGCAGCTTAGATAGGGGGACTGAAGCTTTCTTT
CASSLDRGTEAFF
>-|TRBV13|14|-|TRBJ2-5
TGTGCCAGCAGCCCCGGTACGGGCGGCGAGACCCAGTACTTC
CASSPGTGGETQYF
>-|TRBV10-2|12|-|TRBJ2-1
TGCGCCAGCAGTCGTGAGTCCAATGAGCAGTTCTTC
CASSRESNEQFF
>-|TRBV4-1|15|TRBD2|TRBJ2-1
TGCGCCAGCAGCCAATTTGGCGGGGGGGCCGGTGAGCAGTTCTTC
CASSQFGGGAGEQFF
>-|TRBV14|14|-|TRBJ2-5
TGTGCCAGCAGCCAAGTCGGGGGGCAGGAGACCCAGTACTTC
CASSQVGGQETQYF
>-|TRBV5-6|17|TRBD1|TRBJ2-2
TGTGCCAGCAGCTCTGGACAGGGGGCCGGTAGGACCGGGGAGCTGTTTTTT
CASSSGQGAGRTGELFF
>-|TRBV7-3|16|TRBD2|TRBJ2-2
TGTGCCAGCAGCTCTACTAGCGGGGGGGCAATCGGGGAGCTGTTTTTT
CASSSTSGGAIGELFF
>-|TRBV5-4|14|-|TRBJ1-6
TGTGCCAGCAGCCCGGGGACACCTAATTCACCCCTCCACTTT
CASSPGTPNSPLHF
>-|TRBV6-1|14|TRBD1|TRBJ2-2
TGTGCCAGCAAGTCCCAGGGGGCGGTCGGGGAGCTGTTTTTT
CASKSQGAVGELFF
>-|TRBV15|16|-|TRBJ2-3
TGTGCCACCAGCAGAGACTTGGAGGGGCCGTCGAATACGCAGTATTTT
CATSRDLEGPSNTQYF
>-|TRBV6-5|15|-|TRBJ1-1
TGTGCCAGCAGTTACCCCGGACAGCCGAACACTGAAGCTTTCTTT
CASSYPGQPNTEAFF
>-|TRBV21-1|14|-|TRBJ2-7
TGTGCCAGCAGCACGGATATTACCTCCTACGAGCAGTACTTC
CASSTDITSYEQYF
>once|TRBV11-2|17|TRBD1|TRBJ1-6
TGTGCCAGCAGCGTCACACAGGGGGCCCTTCTTGGTTCACCCCTCCACTTT
CASSVTQGALLGSPLHF
>-|TRBV5-1|15|-|TRBJ1-4
TGCGCCAGCAGTGGGGGATCTGCAACTAATGAAAAACTGTTTTTT
CASSGGSATNEKLFF
>-|TRBV30|13|-|TRBJ1-5
TGTGCCTGGAGTGTAGATTACGGCCAGCCCCAGCATTTT
CAWSVDYGQPQHF
>-|TRBV19|15|TRBD2|TRBJ2-2
TGTGCCAGTAGTCTCGGGGGGGTGGACACCGGGGAGCTGTTTTTT
CASSLGGVDTGELFF
>-|TRBV7-2|14|-|TRBJ1-5
TGTGCCAGCAGCTCACAACCCAGCAATCAGCCCCAGCATTTT
CASSSQPSNQPQHF
>once|TRBV29-1|15|-|TRBJ2-3
TGCAGCGTGGAGGGCGACCCGGATGGCACAGATACGCAGTATTTT
CSVEGDPDGTDTQYF
>-|TRBV11-2|15|-|TRBJ2-1
TGTGCCAGCAGCTTAGCCGCGACTAGCTACAATGAGCAGTTCTTC
CASSLAATSYNEQFF
>-|TRBV14|21|TRBD1|TRBJ1-3
TGTGCCAGCAGCCATGGGTTCGATCTTTGGGGACAGGGGTCATCCGGAAACACCATATATTTT
CASSHGFDLWGQGSSGNTIYF